This TCR beta chain was captured in a study of cytomegalovirus exposure and HLA in healthy donors. Study as a whole: Genotyping of roughly 400 donors showed that approximately 83% belonged to the Caucasian-associated ancestry cluster.

J was trimmed by 5 bases and V by 6 bases; bases with no gene match: 12. The CDR3 has 15 residues. Germline CDR1 MNHEY, CDR2 SVGAGI. PCR involved 60 Vbeta and 13 Jbeta primers. Produced via immunoSEQ multiplex PCR; TCRdb's table is partial and in-frame only. The sample has more than 150,000 clones, roughly 74% seen once. The TCR originated in a woman in her forties in good health and CMV-seropositive. The V and J genes are TRBV6-5 and TRBJ2-5, with 7 positions matching TRBD2. The specimen sequenced was PBMCs. The CDR3 coding sequence is TGTGCCAGCAGCATCGGGACTAACGAGCGTGAGACCCAGTACTTC. Encoded protein: CASSIGTNERETQYF.